The TCR beta chain under discussion was sequenced for a study of T cells after yellow fever vaccination. This CDR3 has 16 amino acids. With 0 bases removed from V and 4 bases from J, the gap between germline ends came to 13 bases. Germline CDR1 is LGHNA and CDR2 is YSLEER. A 5'RACE template-switching step, the method used to make TCR cDNA, added a universal primer site and UMIs. TCRdb fed the 5' RACE reads into MiXCR, producing one record per CDR3 protein. The sample carries approximately 250,000 distinct CDR3 sequences, roughly 6.8% recorded once. The sequence was obtained from a man aged 30 to 39 who received the YFV17D yellow fever vaccine. The chain carries TRBV4-3 and TRBJ2-4, with D perhaps TRBD2 (6 bases). The sample consisted of CD4+ T cells sorted from PBMCs, taken on the day of the yellow fever booster vaccination. This chain's CDR3 is CASSQDPGVSKNIQYF. The CDR3 DNA reads TGCGCCAGCAGCCAAGATCCGGGGGTCAGTAAAAACATTCAGTACTTC.